Below, 19 T cell receptor beta chains from the same sample are listed, as sequenced in a study of Graves' ophthalmopathy and Graves' hyperthyroidism. For repertoire sequencing, the TCR beta CDR3 regions were amplified from RNA transcripts. First-round RT-PCR with HTBI primers preceded a second-round multiplex PCR. TCRdb ran MiXCR on the multiplex PCR reads and lists one entry per CDR3 protein. The table records about 380,000 distinct CDR3 sequences, over 15% of them present only once. Sequencing input: peripheral blood. These receptors came from a woman aged 18-29 years with stable Graves' hyperthyroidism.

This clonotype was observed many times. V gene TRBV11-3 combines with J gene TRBJ2-7; 11 nucleotides match TRBD1. The CDR3 is 16 residues long. From germline, CDR1 is SGHNT and CDR2 YENEEA. V gave up 5 bases and J gave up 6 bases; unmatched junction bases: 12. CDR3 region: CASSDRPPGTGGEQYF. The CDR3 region has the DNA TGTGCCAGCAGCGACCGGCCGCCCGGGACAGGGGGCGAGCAGTACTTC.

Only a few counts were recorded for this clonotype. The gene calls are TRBV24-1 and TRBJ2-2; 7 bases are a match to TRBD1. CDR3 length: 13 amino acids. Trimming at V came to 7 bases and at J to 8 bases, leaving 6 bases not matched to a gene. Germline-derived CDR1 and CDR2 are KGHDR and SFDVKD. The CDR3 region has the DNA TGTGCCACCAGAGAGGGGGCGAGTGGGGAGCTGTTTTTT. This codes for CATREGASGELFF.

The J gene is TRBJ1-1, the V gene TRBV20-1; D remains ambiguous. V lost 3 bases and J 3 bases, leaving 8 bases between the germline ends. Germline CDR1 is DFQATT and CDR2 is SNEGSKA (reference sequence). The CDR3 has 12 residues. In DNA, the CDR3 is TGCAGTGCTAGTCGAGGGTACACTGAAGCTTTCTTT. Its translation is CSASRGYTEAFF.

This clonotype occurred many times. The J gene is TRBJ2-4, the V gene TRBV9; 8 nucleotides line up with TRBD1. Germline V CDR1 and CDR2: SGDLS, YYNGEE. The CDR3 totals 12 residues. Losses at the gene ends were 3 bases for V and 11 bases for J; bases not matched to a gene: 4. In nucleotides, the CDR3 is TGTGCCAGCAGCGGTGACAGGGGCCTTCAGTACTTC. This translates into CASSGDRGLQYF.

This clonotype was counted many times. The rearrangement uses TRBV19 and TRBJ1-5; D not certain. The CDR3 runs 12 residues. V lost 7 bases to trimming and J lost 10 bases, with 14 bases between them. In germline, CDR1 is LNHDA, CDR2 SQIVND (reference sequence). The CDR3 region has the DNA TGTGCCAGTAATGACCAACAGAGACCCCAGCATTTT. It yields the protein CASNDQQRPQHF.

This chain joins TRBV2 and TRBJ1-6; D is uncertain. Germline CDR1 SNHLY, CDR2 FYNNEI. The CDR3 is 13 residues long. Between the trimmed V and J ends, which lost 8 bases and 8 bases, there was a span of 13 bases. The DNA for the CDR3 is TGTGCCAGCGGGAGTGACAATGATTCACCCCTCCACTTT. It yields the protein CASGSDNDSPLHF.

Ten or more counts support this clonotype. The chain uses TRBV27 and TRBJ2-7, with 7 bases fitting TRBD1. Germline V CDR1 and CDR2: MNHEY, SMNVEV (reference sequence). The CDR3 spans 14 residues. After removal of 6 bases from V and 2 bases from J, the junction contained 7 bases not matched to a gene. CDR3 amino acids: CASSADRVTYEQYF. CDR3 sequence (DNA): TGTGCCAGCAGCGCCGACAGGGTAACCTACGAGCAGTACTTC.

In its sample, this clonotype was seen once. Being one base from a much bigger clone, this may be a read error. The conserved closing phenylalanine or tryptophan is absent in this CDR3, likely reflecting a read error. The chain carries TRBV20-1 and TRBJ1-1, with 8 bases fitting TRBD1. Germline V gene data show CDR1 as DFQATT and CDR2 as SNEGSKA (reference sequence). V lost 0 bases and J lost 0; bases outside the gene matches: 3. CDR3 length: 15 amino acids. CDR3 sequence (DNA): TGCAGTGCTAGAGATCGGGACAGGTTGAACACTGAAGCTTTCCTT. The encoded protein is CSARDRDRLNTEAFL.

This rearrangement joins TRBV5-1 to TRBJ2-7; 7 nucleotides match TRBD2. Trimming at V came to 3 bases and at J to 6 bases, leaving 9 bases not matched to a gene. This CDR3 has 14 amino acids. CDR1 and CDR2 from the germline V gene are SGHRS and YFSETQ. The CDR3 loop reads CASSSLKPGGEQYF. CDR3 coding DNA: TGCGCCAGCAGCTCTTTAAAACCGGGAGGCGAGCAGTACTTC.

The table lists this clonotype with many counts. The CDR3 coding sequence is TGTGCCACCAAGGGGGCGCTGGACACTGAAGCTTTCTTT. Translating it yields CATKGALDTEAFF. V gene TRBV6-1 combines with J gene TRBJ1-1; 7 bases agree with TRBD1. Germline CDR1 reads MNHNS; CDR2 reads SASEGT. This CDR3 comprises 13 residues. The V segment lost 10 bases and the J segment 3 bases; nucleotides outside the gene matches: 8.

This clonotype was observed many times. V and J are TRBV5-1 and TRBJ2-2; possible D gene TRBD1, 6 bases. There are 15 residues in the CDR3. Germline CDR1 is SGHRS and CDR2 is YFSETQ. The V and J ends lost 3 bases and 1 base respectively, with 10 bases between them. CDR3 in DNA: TGCGCCAGCAGCTGGTCCAGGGGGAACACCGGGGAGCTGTTTTTT. This gives the protein CASSWSRGNTGELFF.

This clonotype was observed at least ten times. This chain connects TRBV4-1 to TRBJ1-2; TRBD1 might be the D (6 bases). This CDR3 comprises 14 residues. Between the trimmed V and J ends, which lost 1 base and 8 bases, there was a span of 14 bases. From germline, CDR1 is MGHRA and CDR2 YSYEKL. Written as DNA, the CDR3 is TGCGCCAGCAGCCAAGTGGGGGCGTGGAAAGGCTACACCTTC. Translated, it gives CASSQVGAWKGYTF.

This clonotype has just a few counts. The chain joins TRBV5-6 to TRBJ1-5, with 10 nucleotides matching TRBD1. Germline V lookup: CDR1 SGHDT, CDR2 YYEEEE. V lost 4 bases to trimming and J lost 0 bases; unmatched junction nucleotides: 7. CDR3 length: 17 amino acids. The chain's CDR3 is CASSAGTGEYSNQPQHF. The DNA of the CDR3 is TGTGCCAGCAGCGCCGGGACAGGGGAATATAGCAATCAGCCCCAGCATTTT.

This clonotype has just a few counts. This chain uses TRBV6-2 or TRBV6-3 with TRBJ2-7; 9 nucleotides line up with TRBD1. V gave up 2 bases and J gave up 2 bases; unmatched junction bases: 4. CDR1 MNHEY and CDR2 SVGEGT come from the germline V gene. There are 15 residues in the CDR3. This CDR3 is CASSYRRQGAYEQYF. CDR3 nucleotides: TGTGCCAGCAGTTACCGAAGACAGGGGGCCTACGAGCAGTACTTC.

In this sample, this clonotype turned up many times. The chain links TRBV6-2 or TRBV6-3 to TRBJ2-7; D is undetermined. Germline CDR1 and CDR2: MNHEY and SVGEGT. This CDR3 spans 11 amino acids. The germline V and J ends were trimmed by 2 bases and 5 bases, with 4 bases remaining between them. CDR3 loop: CASSYEDEQYF. The CDR3 nucleotides are TGTGCCAGCAGTTACGAGGACGAGCAGTACTTC.

This clonotype came up many times. This chain's CDR3 is CASKVGGGEAFF. Here the CDR3 DNA reads TGTGCCAGCAAGGTTGGGGGCGGTGAAGCTTTCTTT. V usage is TRBV12-3 or TRBV12-4 and J usage is TRBJ1-1, with D maybe TRBD1 (6 bases). This CDR3 is 12 amino acids long. Deletions cut 7 bases from V and 7 bases from J, with 13 bases between.

This clonotype was seen many times. The chain uses TRBV20-1 and TRBJ1-1; TRBD1 is a possible D gene (6 bases). CDR1 and CDR2 (germline): DFQATT, SNEGSKA (reference sequence). The CDR3 extends over 12 amino acids. The ends were cut back, 6 bases at V and 1 base at J, with 9 bases in the middle. CDR3 region: CSAAGENTEAFF. The DNA for the CDR3 is TGCAGTGCGGCAGGGGAGAACACTGAAGCTTTCTTT.

This chain uses TRBV7-2 with TRBJ2-7, with 8 bases aligning to TRBD1. Germline loops: CDR1 SGHTA, CDR2 FQGNSA. J was trimmed by 5 bases and V by 5 bases; bases with no gene match: 8. The CDR3 is made up of 14 amino acids. The CDR3 reads CASSPDRAPNEQYF. Written as DNA, the CDR3 is TGTGCCAGCAGCCCGGACAGGGCCCCTAACGAGCAGTACTTC. Full variable domain (outside the CDR3, taken from reference TRBV7-2 and TRBJ2-7): GAGVSQSPSNKVTEKGKDVELRCDPISGHTALYWYRQSLGQGLEFLIYFQGNSAPDKSGLPSDRFSAERTGGSVSTLTIQRTQQEDSAVYLCASSPDRAPNEQYFGPGTRLTVT.

Ten or more counts support this clonotype. The chain uses TRBV12-5 and TRBJ2-5; no clear D gene. The CDR3 contains 15 residues. Trimming stripped 2 bases from V and 1 base from J, with 11 bases between. CDR1 is LGHNT, CDR2 FRNRAP, per germline. In DNA form, the CDR3 reads TGTGCTAGTGGTTTGCTCGGATTGACCCAAGAGACCCAGTACTTC. Amino acids: CASGLLGLTQETQYF.